This T cell receptor (beta chain) was captured in a study of blood T cell repertoires in COVID-19 (dated by TCRdb to 2020 to 2022). In terms of the full investigation: Samples covering the acute and convalescent phases of COVID-19 were provided by collaborators in the United States, Italy and Spain. The prospective study material was composed of cDNA or gDNA derived from T cells, B-cell-depleted T cells, or PBMCs. Subjects who had been exposed to COVID-19, were actively infected with it, or had recovered from it provided the deeply sampled blood TCRbeta repertoires that made up the dataset. The repertoires were released in a freely available public database intended as a resource for research on the immune response to SARS-CoV-2. The samples were drawn from two sources: the first 160 participants of the ongoing ImmuneRACE study, and fewer than 1,500 subjects contributed by 6 global collaborators. A de-identified subject ID, COVID-19 status, age in years and sex were almost always included in the sample metadata. Where HLA class I and class II types were available, the types were taken from metadata supplied by the sample provider, not from assay-based typing. The paper's findings and limits, for the study overall: The amount of clinical and demographic metadata varied by source and participant and was provided uncurated.

The immunoSEQ Assay, a bias-controlled multiplex PCR, was used to amplify TCRbeta CDR3 regions from genomic DNA. The source study handled its data this way. Within the assay, amplification of reference gene primers was used to estimate how many nucleated cells each sample contained. To quantify the absolute abundance of each unique TCRbeta CDR3 rearrangement, sequence reads were collapsed and filtered. Productive Simpson clonality was computed per sample as the square root of Simpson's diversity index over productive rearrangements. TCRdb mirrors the immuneACCESS table, restricted to in-frame sequences. Some clones are absent from its copies; in checked studies, under half trace to an unresolved V gene, and the reason for the others is unknown. V and J calls and clone size are given by that table; D and trimming were obtained from the DNA. The sample records a few hundred thousand clones, 86% of which are singletons. About 2% of the sample rests with the top ten.

V loses 1 base, J loses 8 bases, and the germline ends lie 17 bases apart. The germline V gene specifies LGHNA as CDR1 and YNFKEQ as CDR2. The CDR3 has 16 amino acids, counting the end cysteine and phenylalanine. Only the CDR3 part of the read is kept: 48 bases, read in frame from the first base. The collaborating institutions used their own protocols to collect whole blood in K2EDTA tubes. For TCRbeta analysis, collaborators shipped samples in one of three forms: frozen whole blood, isolated PBMCs, or DNA extracted from either of those sample types. Turning to this clone: Its specific antigen is unknown. No per-base quality is available; no much larger clone lies one base away.

Input material: peripheral blood. In this chain, TRBV4-2 is recombined with TRBJ1-4, with a tentative D gene TRBD1 over 6 matching bases. This clonotype was sampled from a man aged 30 to 39 with active or convalescent COVID-19. The CDR3 in this case is CASSQVRSSGGEKLFF. The DNA is as follows: TGTGCCAGCAGCCAAGTTAGATCGTCGGGGGGCGAAAAACTGTTTTTT.